A single sample gave rise to the 28 T cell receptor beta chains below, sequenced in a study of CD8 T cells in Susac syndrome (dated 2019 in TCRdb). Library preparation used the immunoSEQ multiplex PCR assay. RNA was extracted using the RNeasy kit, and about 0.5 to 1 ug of the RNA was reverse transcribed with random hexamers. Using fastp trimming at Q25 and MiXCR clonotype assembly, TCRdb reanalyzed the public sequencing data and kept in-frame beta chains. CDR3 protein sequences are deduplicated, and each keeps its most common genes and DNA. The sample includes fewer than 200,000 distinct CDR3 sequences, with about 94% observed a single time. The top ten constitute 0.1% of the sample. What was sequenced was CD4+ T cells from PBMCs. These receptors were collected from a human donor in good health.

The chain combines TRBV5-1 with TRBJ2-5; 11 nucleotides match TRBD2. With V trimmed by 0 bases and J by 5 bases, 3 bases remained unmatched. The CDR3 sequence is 15 residues long. CDR1 is SGHRS and CDR2 is YFSETQ in the germline V gene. CDR3 sequence reads: CASSLGLAGPETQYF. The CDR3 region has the DNA TGCGCCAGCAGCTTGGGACTAGCGGGGCCGGAGACCCAGTACTTC.

The chain is built from TRBV10-3 and TRBJ2-5, with D uncertain. Germline CDR1 is ENHRY and CDR2 is SYGVKD. The CDR3 contains 12 residues. V gave up 6 bases and J gave up 10 bases, with 15 bases separating them. The CDR3 sequence: CAIRGRRVDQYF. The CDR3 coding sequence is TGTGCCATCAGGGGAAGGAGAGTGGACCAGTACTTC.

The J gene is TRBJ1-2, the V gene TRBV10-3; tentatively, D is TRBD1 (5 bases). The V gene lost 6 bases and the J gene lost 7 bases, with 12 bases spanning the gap. This CDR3 comprises 12 residues. The V gene's germline CDR1 is ENHRY and CDR2 SYGVKD. The CDR3 here is CAISPGGVGYTF. The CDR3 DNA follows: TGTGCCATCAGCCCTGGGGGGGTTGGCTACACCTTC.

This clonotype was detected only once. The CDR3 loop reads CASSSGDTQYF. In DNA, the CDR3 is TGTGCCAGCAGTTCTGGGGATACGCAGTATTTT. The V call is TRBV28, the J call TRBJ2-3; no definite D call. Trimming took 4 bases from V and 6 from J, leaving 5 bases between them. Germline lookup yields CDR1 MDHEN and CDR2 SYDVKM. The length of the CDR3 is 11 residues.

The chain uses TRBV5-1 and TRBJ1-5, with 9 bases lining up with TRBD1. The germline CDR1 and CDR2 sequences are SGHRS and YFSETQ. CDR3 length equals 15 residues. V lost 4 bases and J lost 7; bases outside the gene matches: 9. The CDR3 spells CASSVGQGREQPQHF. The CDR3 nucleotides read TGCGCCAGCAGCGTTGGACAGGGGAGAGAGCAGCCCCAGCATTTT. The full variable domain, its missing parts supplied by reference TRBV5-1 and TRBJ1-5, is KAGVTQTPRYLIKTRGQQVTLSCSPISGHRSVSWYQQTPGQGLQFLFEYFSETQRNKGNFPGRFSGRQFSNSRSEMNVSTLELGDSALYLCASSVGQGREQPQHFGDGTRLSIL.

The V gene is TRBV28, the J gene TRBJ2-2; D remains ambiguous. Trimming left V 5 bases short and J 7 bases short, with 20 bases between. This CDR3 contains 16 residues. CDR1 MDHEN and CDR2 SYDVKM come from the germline V gene. The CDR3 nucleotides are TGTGCCAGCAGTCCACTCAATCTTATGGGGATCGGGGAGCTGTTTTTT. Protein: CASSPLNLMGIGELFF.

The chain has TRBV19 and TRBJ1-6; D is uncertain. V was cut by 4 bases and J by 0 bases, with 10 bases left in between. The CDR3 is made up of 16 amino acids. CDR1 is LNHDA, CDR2 SQIVND, per germline (reference sequence). The CDR3 region has the DNA TGTGCCAGTAGTACCCTCAGGAGCTCCTATAATTCACCCCTCCACTTT. Translating it yields CASSTLRSSYNSPLHF.

The V and J genes are TRBV29-1 and TRBJ2-3, with 12 positions matching TRBD2. With V trimmed by 6 bases and J by 3 bases, 7 bases remained unmatched. The CDR3 runs to 15 residues. Germline V CDR1 and CDR2: SQVTM, ANQGSEA. The CDR3: CSVKTTSGGTDTQYF. CDR3 DNA sequence: TGCAGCGTGAAAACCACTAGCGGGGGGACAGATACGCAGTATTTT.

The gene calls are TRBV6-5 and TRBJ1-1; a possible D gene is TRBD1 (5 bases). The ends were cut back, 2 bases at V and 2 bases at J, with 6 bases in the middle. In germline, CDR1 is MNHEY, CDR2 SVGAGI. The CDR3 totals 13 residues. CDR3 DNA sequence: TGTGCCAGCAGTTACGACAGAAACACTGAAGCTTTCTTT. Translation gives CASSYDRNTEAFF.

This clonotype was detected only once. The chain recombines TRBV5-1 with TRBJ2-1; D possibly corresponds to TRBD1 (6 bases). From germline, CDR1 is SGHRS and CDR2 YFSETQ. V lost 4 bases, J lost 4 bases, and 12 bases lay in between. CDR3 size: 14 residues. The CDR3, as DNA: TGCGCCAGCAGCCCCTCTAGGGGGTACAATGAGCAGTTCTTC. The encoded protein is CASSPSRGYNEQFF.

The rearrangement uses TRBV7-3 and TRBJ2-2; the match to TRBD2 covers 8 bases. J lost 7 bases, V lost 4 bases, and 8 bases had no gene match. Germline CDR1 is SGHTA and CDR2 is FQGTGA. The CDR3 has 15 amino acids. This CDR3 reads CASSSTGGPSGELFF. Here the CDR3 DNA reads TGTGCCAGCAGCTCAACGGGGGGGCCCAGCGGGGAGCTGTTTTTT.

This chain links TRBV3-1 with TRBJ2-4; the D is unclear. CDR3 length: 13 residues. Germline V gene lookup returns CDR1 LGHDT and CDR2 YNNKEL (reference sequence). Deletions cut 3 bases from V and 7 bases from J, with 10 bases between. The DNA of the CDR3 is TGTGCCAGCAGCCAGTTATCGGGTAACATTCAGTACTTC. Translation: CASSQLSGNIQYF.

The chain employs TRBV20-1 and TRBJ1-2; 8 bases match TRBD1. V trimming: 6 bases; J trimming: 6 bases; junction bases outside the gene matches: 6. Germline CDR1 reads DFQATT; CDR2 reads SNEGSKA (reference sequence). The CDR3 sequence is 12 residues long. CDR3 sequence reads: CSAGQGWDGYTF. The CDR3, as DNA: TGCAGTGCCGGACAGGGATGGGATGGCTACACCTTC.

The chain recombines TRBV19 with TRBJ2-5; D is tentatively TRBD1 or TRBD2 (5 bases each). Germline CDR1 reads LNHDA; CDR2 reads SQIVND (reference sequence). There are 15 residues in the CDR3. Between the trimmed V and J ends, which lost 2 bases and 1 base, there was a span of 11 bases. CDR3 in amino acids: CASSIKRGPQETQYF. CDR3 sequence (DNA): TGTGCCAGTAGTATAAAAAGGGGACCCCAAGAGACCCAGTACTTC.

V is TRBV27 and J is TRBJ1-5; 9 bases are a match to TRBD1. The V gene end was trimmed by 5 bases and the J gene end by 6 bases; junction bases not matched to a gene: 11. Germline-derived CDR1 and CDR2 are MNHEY and SMNVEV (reference sequence). The CDR3 covers 16 residues. As DNA, the CDR3 is TGTGCCAGCAGTCCCCAAGACAGGGGGAGGAGTCAGCCCCAGCATTTT. Translation gives CASSPQDRGRSQPQHF.

This chain connects TRBV18 to TRBJ2-2, with D possibly matching TRBD2 (5 bases). Germline lookup yields CDR1 KGHSH and CDR2 LQKENI. This CDR3 has 15 amino acids. Trimming pared 0 bases from V and 7 bases from J, leaving 12 bases between. CDR3 nucleotides: TGTGCCAGCTCACCACCGGGAGCTCTAAGCGGGGAGCTGTTTTTT. This translates into CASSPPGALSGELFF.

This clonotype was counted a single time. The rearrangement uses TRBV4-1 and TRBJ1-5; TRBD1 might be the D (5 bases). Trimming took off 1 base at V and 1 base at J, with 5 bases between the two ends. The CDR3 is 14 amino acids. Germline V CDR1 and CDR2: MGHRA, YSYEKL. The CDR3 DNA sequence: TGCGCCAGCAGCCAAGCAGGGAGCAATCAGCCCCAGCATTTT. This codes for CASSQAGSNQPQHF.

The V call is TRBV5-1, the J call TRBJ2-6; the D is unclear. V was cut by 7 bases and J by 0 bases, with 14 bases left in between. CDR1 and CDR2 from the germline V gene are SGHRS and YFSETQ. This CDR3 spans 16 amino acids. CDR3 sequence: CASQGGGHSGANVLTF. CDR3 sequence (DNA): TGCGCCAGCCAAGGCGGTGGCCACTCTGGGGCCAACGTCCTGACTTTC.

This clonotype was recorded only once. V usage is TRBV6-2 or TRBV6-3 and J usage is TRBJ1-1, with TRBD1 identical over 9 bases. V lost 4 bases and J lost 4; bases outside the gene matches: 13. This CDR3 has 17 amino acids. The germline V gene encodes CDR1 MNHEY and CDR2 SVGEGT. CDR3 amino acids: CASSSPRTGVYTTEAFF. CDR3 bases: TGTGCCAGCAGTTCCCCGAGGACAGGGGTCTATACCACTGAAGCTTTCTTT.

This clonotype was picked up a small number of times. V and J are TRBV27 and TRBJ2-6, with 7 bases identical to TRBD1. There are 16 residues in the CDR3. J gave up 2 bases and V 8 bases, and 9 bases lay outside the gene matches. Germline lookup yields CDR1 MNHEY and CDR2 SMNVEV (reference sequence). The CDR3 sequence is CASSAFRGTGANVLTF. CDR3 nucleotides: TGTGCCAGCTCCGCATTCAGGGGGACTGGGGCCAACGTCCTGACTTTC.

The chain combines TRBV12-3 or TRBV12-4 with TRBJ2-1, with a tentative D call TRBD2 (6 bases). The CDR3 is 14 residues long. The V and J ends lost 7 bases and 10 bases respectively, with 20 bases between them. CDR3 loop: CASTLQTGLEEQFF. Here the CDR3 DNA reads TGTGCCAGCACCCTCCAGACGGGACTTGAAGAGCAGTTCTTC.

The rearrangement joins TRBV28 to TRBJ1-6, with a tentative D call TRBD1 (6 bases). Trimming removed 6 bases at V and 7 bases at J, with 16 bases between. This CDR3 has 15 amino acids. Germline lookup yields CDR1 MDHEN and CDR2 SYDVKM. Written as DNA, the CDR3 is TGTGCCAGCAGACTACTTACAGGGAGAAATTCACCCCTCCACTTT. This gives the protein CASRLLTGRNSPLHF. Full variable domain (missing parts from reference TRBV28 and TRBJ1-6): DVKVTQSSRYLVKRTGEKVFLECVQDMDHENMFWYRQDPGLGLRLIYFSYDVKMKEKGDIPEGYSVSREKKERFSLILESASTNQTSMYLCASRLLTGRNSPLHFGNGTRLTVT.

This chain connects TRBV6-5 to TRBJ1-2; D uncertain. The CDR3 has 15 amino acids. CDR1 is MNHEY, CDR2 SVGAGI, per germline. The V gene lost 0 bases and the J gene lost 4 bases, with 12 bases spanning the gap. The CDR3 DNA is TGTGCCAGCAGTTACTCAGCGGGCCTAATCTATGGCTACACCTTC. As protein: CASSYSAGLIYGYTF.

This chain uses TRBV7-8 with TRBJ1-2; D unresolved. Trimming removed 3 bases at V and 1 base at J, with 6 bases between. CDR1 and CDR2 (germline): SGHVS, FQNEAQ. This CDR3 is built from 13 residues. CDR3 DNA sequence: TGTGCCAGCAGCTTTAAAAATAACTATGGCTACACCTTC. Amino acid sequence: CASSFKNNYGYTF.

The chain has TRBV6-2 or TRBV6-3 and TRBJ2-3; D might be TRBD2 (6 bases). The CDR3 covers 15 residues. The V end lost 1 base, the J end lost 2 bases, and 10 bases lay between the germline ends. CDR1 is MNHEY and CDR2 is SVGEGT in the germline V gene. The CDR3 region has the DNA TGTGCCAGCAGTTACTTCGGGGGAAACACAGATACGCAGTATTTT. Translating it yields CASSYFGGNTDTQYF.

This chain joins TRBV19 and TRBJ2-1; D uncertain. Germline V gene sequence: CDR1 LNHDA, CDR2 SQIVND (reference sequence). The CDR3 sequence is 12 residues long. V was cut by 3 bases and J by 8 bases, with 8 bases left in between. In nucleotides, the CDR3 is TGTGCCAGTAGTATCGCCAACGATGAGCAGTTCTTC. Its protein product is CASSIANDEQFF. Full variable domain (rest looked up from reference TRBV19 and TRBJ2-1): DGGITQSPKYLFRKEGQNVTLSCEQNLNHDAMYWYRQDPGQGLRLIYYSQIVNDFQKGDIAEGYSVSREKKESFPLTVTSAQKNPTAFYLCASSIANDEQFFGPGTRLTVL.

J is TRBJ2-7 and V is TRBV6-2 or TRBV6-3; D possibly uses TRBD1 or TRBD2 (5 bases each). CDR1 and CDR2 from the germline V gene are MNHEY and SVGEGT. The CDR3 is 15 amino acids. V was cut by 4 bases and J by 6 bases, with 19 bases left in between. CDR3: CASSLLGAASGEQYV. Written as DNA, the CDR3 is TGTGCCAGCAGTTTGCTCGGGGCGGCTTCTGGCGAGCAGTACGTC.

The V call is TRBV7-3, the J call TRBJ1-5; D remains ambiguous. CDR1 and CDR2 (germline): SGHTA, FQGTGA. Trimming removed 8 bases from V and 3 bases from J, with 11 bases in between. This CDR3 is built from 13 residues. Here the CDR3 DNA reads TGTGCCAGCTCCCGGGGTATCAATCAGCCCCAGCATTTT. Encoded protein: CASSRGINQPQHF. Together with reference TRBV7-3 and TRBJ1-5, the CDR3 gives the full variable domain: GAGVSQTPSNKVTEKGKYVELRCDPISGHTALYWYRQSLGQGPEFLIYFQGTGAADDSGLPNDRFFAVRPEGSVSTLKIQRTERGDSAVYLCASSRGINQPQHFGDGTRLSIL.